One sample yielded the 8 T cell receptor beta chains listed below, sequenced in a study of cytomegalovirus exposure and HLA in healthy donors. PCR used 60 Vbeta primers and 13 Jbeta primers. Data came from immunoSEQ multiplex PCR; TCRdb stores just in-frame clones and leaves some out. The sample carries about 120,000 clones, 15% to 20% recorded once. Material: PBMCs. The source of these receptors is a female donor in good health and CMV-seropositive.

The chain recombines TRBV6-5 with TRBJ1-1, with TRBD1 identical over 7 bases. Germline V gene lookup returns CDR1 MNHEY and CDR2 SVGAGI. There are 14 residues in the CDR3. The trim removed 8 bases at V and 7 bases at J, leaving 13 bases unmatched. Here the CDR3 reads CASGRDRFLGEAFF. CDR3 DNA: TGTGCCAGCGGCCGGGACAGATTTTTGGGTGAAGCTTTCTTT.

In its sample, this clone was seen a few times. This sequence joins TRBV19 and TRBJ1-2; a possible D gene is TRBD1 (6 bases). The CDR3 spans 13 residues. Germline V gene lookup returns CDR1 LNHDA and CDR2 SQIVND (reference sequence). V was trimmed by 7 bases and J by 3 bases, leaving 12 bases between them. The CDR3 region is CASKRGGDYGYTF. CDR3 DNA sequence: TGTGCCAGTAAAAGAGGGGGGGACTATGGCTACACCTTC.

V gene TRBV28 combines with J gene TRBJ2-3, with TRBD2 as a possible D gene (5 bases). V was pared by 6 bases and J by 6 bases, with 13 bases between. CDR1 MDHEN and CDR2 SYDVKM come from the germline V gene. The CDR3 has 13 residues. The CDR3 is CASRKGLSDTQYF. The CDR3 bases are TGTGCCAGCAGGAAAGGACTTTCCGATACGCAGTATTTT.

This clone was seen a handful of times. The chain has TRBV4-2 and TRBJ2-2, with 9 bases identical to TRBD1. V shed 4 bases and J 6 bases; nucleotides not matched to a gene: 6. Germline V gene data show CDR1 as LGHNA and CDR2 as YNFKEQ. The CDR3 totals 15 residues. CDR3 amino acids: CASSPGTGSSGELFF. The CDR3 bases are TGTGCCAGCAGCCCCGGGACAGGGAGTTCCGGGGAGCTGTTTTTT.

This chain joins TRBV2 and TRBJ1-1, with 9 bases lining up with TRBD1. The CDR3 is 16 amino acids. The V gene end was trimmed by 0 bases and the J gene end by 4 bases; junction bases not matched to a gene: 6. CDR1 and CDR2 (germline): SNHLY, FYNNEI. In DNA, the CDR3 is TGTGCCAGCAGTGAAGCGCTTCGGGGACAGGGCACTGAAGCTTTCTTT. Amino acid sequence: CASSEALRGQGTEAFF.

In its sample, this clone was seen a few times. This chain uses TRBV6-1 with TRBJ2-6; D gene uncertain. The CDR3 has 14 amino acids. The V gene lost 2 bases and the J gene lost 1 base, with 3 bases spanning the gap. Germline V gene lookup returns CDR1 MNHNS and CDR2 SASEGT. CDR3 residues: CASSELSGANVLTF. CDR3 nucleotide sequence: TGTGCCAGCAGTGAATTATCTGGGGCCAACGTCCTGACTTTC.

V usage is TRBV4-2 and J usage is TRBJ1-5, with 8 bases fitting TRBD1. CDR1 is LGHNA and CDR2 is YNFKEQ in the germline V gene. The CDR3 is 16 amino acids. Trimming took 4 bases from V and 0 from J; bases not matched to a gene: 5. DNA for the CDR3: TGTGCCAGCAGCCCGGGACAGGCCTATAGCAATCAGCCCCAGCATTTT. It is translated as CASSPGQAYSNQPQHF.

V is TRBV7-2 and J is TRBJ2-7; TRBD2 matches 9 bases. CDR3 length: 15 residues. Germline CDR1 reads SGHTA; CDR2 reads FQGNSA. V lost 2 bases and J lost 1; bases outside the gene matches: 3. CDR3 in DNA: TGTGCCAGCAGCTTAATAACTAGCGGGTCCTACGAGCAGTACTTC. This translates into CASSLITSGSYEQYF.